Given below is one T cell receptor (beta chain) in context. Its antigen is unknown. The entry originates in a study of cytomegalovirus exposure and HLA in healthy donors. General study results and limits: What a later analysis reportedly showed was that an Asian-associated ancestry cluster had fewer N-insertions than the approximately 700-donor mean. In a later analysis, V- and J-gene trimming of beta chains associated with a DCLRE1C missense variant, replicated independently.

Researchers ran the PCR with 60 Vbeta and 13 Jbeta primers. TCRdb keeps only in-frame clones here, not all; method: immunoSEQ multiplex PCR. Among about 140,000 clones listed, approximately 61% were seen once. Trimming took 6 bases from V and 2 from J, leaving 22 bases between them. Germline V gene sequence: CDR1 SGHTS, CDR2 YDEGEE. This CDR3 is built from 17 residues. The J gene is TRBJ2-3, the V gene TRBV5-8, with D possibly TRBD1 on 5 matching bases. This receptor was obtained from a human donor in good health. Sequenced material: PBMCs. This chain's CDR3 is CASIPLGRQGLTDTQYF. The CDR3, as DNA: TGTGCCAGCATTCCTTTGGGGCGCCAGGGCCTCACAGATACGCAGTATTTT.